This T cell receptor beta chain was captured by sequencing in a study of beta chain features in type 1 diabetes (dated by TCRdb to 2016 to 2018). Background for the entire study: No differences in mean age, gender distribution, total cell number or subset yield were found between patients and healthy donors. Across all samples, approximately 100 million sorted cells were examined, and cell number per subset correlated strongly with RNA yield. In the study, recently diagnosed type 1 diabetes patients and matched healthy donors were compared on the TCRB repertoires of their sorted circulating CD4+ T cell subsets. Regulatory and stem cell-like memory subsets were isolated from only 8 patients and roughly eight healthy donors, whereas naive and central memory subsets came from all 30 or so donors.

A single peripheral blood draw of approximately 100 mL on average was collected from each donor into heparinised tubes. Naive, central memory, regulatory and stem cell-like memory CD4+ T cells were sorted on a BD FACSAria II using a panel including CD45RO, CCR7, CD25, CD127, CD95 and CD27. All sorted populations exceeded 98% purity. PBMCs were isolated right away by Lymphoprep density gradient centrifugation and were stained directly, without culture. So that batch effects would be minimized, each experiment stained and sorted samples in pairs, pairing one healthy donor with one patient. What the work shows at the level of the full study, not this receptor alone: Because the HLA sub-analyses included only small numbers of individuals, any influence of HLA type on TCRB rearrangement was left unresolved. Type 1 diabetes patients showed a moderate but significant shortening of TCRB CDR3 length in all four CD4+ subsets. Shorter templates might be favored by PCR, yet because patient and control samples were amplified and corrected together, any such skew would affect both groups equally. At VDJ recombination sites, type 1 diabetes patients had fewer insertions and more deleted nucleotides, which implies abnormalities in thymic rearrangement. Because cDNA was sequenced instead of genomic DNA, highly expressing activated cells could be over-represented, though the groups showed no difference in activation or CD3 levels. Naive, central memory and regulatory TCRB repertoires appeared more similar among patients than among healthy donors.

All of the isolated RNA was reverse transcribed with the High Capacity cDNA Reverse Transcription Kit, so expressed TCRB transcripts were sequenced. Naive, central memory and regulatory T cell samples underwent deep immunoSEQ sequencing, averaging about 3.57 million total reads per sample. After sorted cells were lysed in RLT buffer, RNA was extracted with DNase-treated RNeasy Micro or Mini kits, with the choice depending on cell number. To prevent cross-contamination, each cell subset was processed individually, whereas patient and healthy donor samples were processed jointly. The immunoSEQ multiplex PCR was used to amplify TCRB sequences from cDNA, generating 87-bp fragments that spanned the CDR3 region. Sequencing of the amplicons was done on the Illumina HiSeq platform. The study's own analysis went as follows. Synthetic template baselines were used to correct PCR bias computationally, reads within Hamming distance 2 were collapsed, and singletons that could not be merged were discarded. Reads were aligned against IMGT to assign V, D and J genes, CDR3 length and insertions or deletions at six rearrangement sites. Within each subset, clonotype counts were normalized to the number of sorted cells before true diversity and Gini coefficients were calculated with the tcR R package. The overlap coefficient, calculated on TCRB nucleotide sequences, was used to quantify repertoire sharing. TCRdb mirrors the immuneACCESS table, restricted to in-frame sequences. Some clones are absent from its copies; in checked studies, under half trace to an unresolved V gene, and the reason for the others is unknown. That table furnishes V, J and clone size, whereas the DNA furnished D and trimming. This sample lists some 350,000 clones; around 10% were detected once. The leading ten clones occupy about 0.6% of the sample.

This clone appeared a few times. Its recognized antigen is unknown. The record has no base qualities; no much larger clone is one base away. Sequenced material: central memory CD4+ T cells from blood. This TCR came from a man aged 30 to 45 with type 1 diabetes.

The CDR3 reads CASSLSLTGFQETQYF. The DNA sequence reads TGTGCCAGCAGTTTATCCCTCACAGGCTTCCAAGAGACCCAGTACTTC. Here the chain combines TRBV27 and TRBJ2-5; matching of 5 bases hints at TRBD1 as the D gene. V is cut by 0 bases and J by 1 base, and the space between the germline ends is 12 bases. The CDR3 holds 16 amino acids from the cysteine to the phenylalanine. This entry keeps only the CDR3 DNA: 48 bases, framed from base 1. As encoded in the germline V gene (reference sequence), CDR1 is MNHEY while CDR2 is SMNVEV.